The subject of this entry is one T cell receptor beta chain. Its antigen remains unidentified. The entry originates in a study of CD8 T cells in ankylosing spondylitis. Findings of the study overall: Clones linked to disease were reported to show significant enrichment in matched ankylosing spondylitis synovial fluid.

V lost 3 bases and J lost 3; bases outside the gene matches: 6. The germline V gene has CDR1 DFQATT and CDR2 SNEGSKA (reference sequence). The CDR3 contains 14 residues. TCR beta libraries were made by quantitative 5'-RACE with molecular barcodes. From the 5' RACE reads, TCRdb called clonotypes with MiXCR, one entry per CDR3 protein. Of 200,000 to 250,000 distinct CDR3 sequences detected, roughly 32% appear once; the ten largest clones hold around 4%. The chain has TRBV20-1 and TRBJ2-7; 9 bases align to TRBD2. This clonotype originated in a male donor with ankylosing spondylitis or in good health (not recorded which). The sequenced sample consisted of blood, either unsorted or a sorted T cell fraction (not recorded which). The CDR3 bases are TGCAGTGCTAGTAAGGGACTAGCTCTCTACGAGCAGTACTTC. Encoded protein: CSASKGLALYEQYF.